This T cell receptor beta chain was found in a study of identical twins. TCRdb fed the 5' RACE reads into MiXCR, producing one record per CDR3 protein. The sample includes just over 500,000 distinct CDR3 sequences, less than 25% of them seen just once. This clonotype was recorded a few times. V lost 6 bases, J lost 3 bases, and 8 bases lay in between. The CDR3 spans 12 residues. Germline V gene lookup returns CDR1 MNHNS and CDR2 SASEGT. A further study also used this sample, focusing on T cells expressing NK-cell markers.

Sequenced input: CD4+ T cells sorted from blood. This chain uses TRBV6-1 with TRBJ1-1; the D is unclear. This receptor was obtained from a woman between 18 and 29 years old in good health. CDR3 sequence (DNA): TGTGCCAGCAGAACCTGGGACACTGAAGCTTTCTTT. As protein: CASRTWDTEAFF.